This is a list of T cell receptor beta chains from one sample in a study of blood T cell repertoires in COVID-19. The data were produced by immunoSEQ multiplex PCR, yet TCRdb's version contains in-frame clones alone and is incomplete. The table has about 170,000 clones, about 87% seen once. Sequenced sample: peripheral blood. Receptors originate from a man aged 60 to 75 with acute or convalescent COVID-19. The CDR3 runs from the conserved cysteine through the conserved F or W. A D gene is named only where the DNA matches it firmly. Rows may omit the clone size; those that give it use once, few, many or a size class.

DNA: TGTGCCAGCAGCCAAGACGGGTGGAGAAGCACAGATACGCAGTATTTT
CDR3: CASSQDGWRSTDTQYF
D: -
J: TRBJ2-3
size: -
V: TRBV14

DNA: TGTGCCAGCAGCTTAAACAGGGTGACAGATACGCAGTATTTT
CDR3: CASSLNRVTDTQYF
D: -
J: TRBJ2-3
size: -
V: TRBV11-2

DNA: TGTGCCAGCAGCGTAGAGGTAGCGGGGGCGAACACCGGGGAGCTGTTTTTT
CDR3: CASSVEVAGANTGELFF
D: TRBD2
J: TRBJ2-2
size: -
V: TRBV9

DNA: TGTGCCAGTAGTACCCCACGAGGGGGCTATGGCTACACCTTC
CDR3: CASSTPRGGYGYTF
D: -
J: TRBJ1-2
size: -
V: TRBV19

DNA: TGTGCCAGCAGCCACCGGGACAGGGGTGAGCCCCAGCATTTT
CDR3: CASSHRDRGEPQHF
D: TRBD1
J: TRBJ1-5
size: -
V: TRBV6-5

DNA: TGTGCCAGCAGCCAATACCCTCAGTCGATTCTAGCCAAAAACATTCAGTACTTC
CDR3: CASSQYPQSILAKNIQYF
D: -
J: TRBJ2-4
size: -
V: TRBV3-1/TRBV3-2

DNA: TGTGCCAGCAGCGTACCTCTGACTAGCGGGTTCGATACAGATACGCAGTATTTT
CDR3: CASSVPLTSGFDTDTQYF
D: TRBD2
J: TRBJ2-3
size: -
V: TRBV9

DNA: TGCGCCAGCAGCGCCGGACAGGGAGCTAACTATGGCTACACCTTC
CDR3: CASSAGQGANYGYTF
D: TRBD1
J: TRBJ1-2
size: -
V: TRBV5-1

DNA: TGTGCCACCAGCAGAGGAGGGGGGGAGCAAAACTATGGCTACACCTTC
CDR3: CATSRGGGEQNYGYTF
D: -
J: TRBJ1-2
size: -
V: TRBV15

DNA: TGCGCCAGCAGCTACTCCGGGACAGGGTCTAATGAAAAACTGTTTTTT
CDR3: CASSYSGTGSNEKLFF
D: TRBD1
J: TRBJ1-4
size: -
V: TRBV5-1

DNA: TGCGCCAGCAGCTCCGTCCCGGGACAGGGCCAATCGCAGTTCTTC
CDR3: CASSSVPGQGQSQFF
D: TRBD1
J: TRBJ2-1
size: -
V: TRBV5-1

DNA: TGTGCCATCAGTGAGTCGGTCTCAGGGGACACCGGGGAGCTGTTTTTT
CDR3: CAISESVSGDTGELFF
D: -
J: TRBJ2-2
size: -
V: TRBV10-3

DNA: TGTGCCAGCAGCCCCTTAGGCCAGGACAGGTCCTACGAGCAGTACTTC
CDR3: CASSPLGQDRSYEQYF
D: -
J: TRBJ2-7
size: -
V: TRBV21-1

DNA: TGTGCCAGCAGTCCTTCGGGGTCCACTGAAGCTTTCTTT
CDR3: CASSPSGSTEAFF
D: -
J: TRBJ1-1
size: -
V: TRBV6-4

DNA: TGCGCCATCCCGGGACTAGCGGGGCCCAACACCGGGGAGCTGTTTTTT
CDR3: CAIPGLAGPNTGELFF
D: TRBD2
J: TRBJ2-2
size: -
V: TRBV10-1

DNA: TGCGCCAGCAGCGGGACAGGGGTGTTCCAAGAGACCCAGTACTTC
CDR3: CASSGTGVFQETQYF
D: TRBD1
J: TRBJ2-5
size: -
V: TRBV5-1

DNA: TGTGCCAGCAGCCCCTTCGCGGGAGTAGCTAACTATGGCTACACCTTC
CDR3: CASSPFAGVANYGYTF
D: -
J: TRBJ1-2
size: -
V: TRBV5-5

DNA: TGTGCCAGCAGTTCCGGGACTAGCGGGAGCCCCGATACCTACGAGCAGTACTTC
CDR3: CASSSGTSGSPDTYEQYF
D: TRBD2
J: TRBJ2-7
size: once
V: TRBV28

DNA: TGTGCCAGCAGCTTAACAGCGGGGGTAGAAGGAGGGACCCAGTACTTC
CDR3: CASSLTAGVEGGTQYF
D: TRBD2
J: TRBJ2-5
size: few
V: TRBV7-3

DNA: TGTGCCAGCAGCCAGGGTAGGAACACTGAAGCTTTCTTT
CDR3: CASSQGRNTEAFF
D: -
J: TRBJ1-1
size: few
V: TRBV6-5

DNA: TGTGCCAGCAGTCCCCCTCGCGGGACCGGGAATTCACCCCTCCACTTT
CDR3: CASSPPRGTGNSPLHF
D: -
J: TRBJ1-6
size: -
V: TRBV5-6

DNA: TGTGCCAGCAGCCAAGTGGGGCGTGGCTACACCTTC
CDR3: CASSQVGRGYTF
D: -
J: TRBJ1-2
size: -
V: TRBV3-1/TRBV3-2

DNA: TGCGCCAGCAGCTTGGGCCTACTAGCGGGGCTCAACAATGAGCAGTTCTTC
CDR3: CASSLGLLAGLNNEQFF
D: TRBD2
J: TRBJ2-1
size: -
V: TRBV5-1

DNA: TGTGCCTCGGAGGGGCGGGGTGAGCAGTTCTTC
CDR3: CASEGRGEQFF
D: -
J: TRBJ2-1
size: -
V: TRBV30